Listed below are T cell receptor beta chains from one sample, sequenced in a study of CXCR3-negative and CXCR3-positive naive CD8 T cells. TCRdb re-called the 5' RACE reads; every CDR3 protein appears as one record, without DNA. The sample holds about 82,000 distinct CDR3 sequences. Sequencing used naive CXCR3- CD8+ T cells from blood. These receptor sequences come from a human donor in good health. Some clones in this sample may be carry-over from other donors' samples. Each CDR3 is given with its conserved first and last residue.

CDR3aa: CSVAGQGASGELFF; v_gene: TRBV29-1; len: 14; j_gene: TRBJ2-2
CDR3aa: CASSKSQTGSSYNSPLHF; v_gene: TRBV7-9; len: 18; j_gene: TRBJ1-6
CDR3aa: CASSLLAGPYEQYF; v_gene: TRBV7-3; len: 14; j_gene: TRBJ2-7
CDR3aa: CATSREGAGAGNTIYF; v_gene: TRBV15; len: 16; j_gene: TRBJ1-3
CDR3aa: CASSWMTGGDNEQFF; v_gene: TRBV2; len: 15; j_gene: TRBJ2-1
CDR3aa: CPSSYSSSAMDGYTF; v_gene: TRBV6-5; len: 15; j_gene: TRBJ1-2
CDR3aa: CASSETSSTSSIEQYF; v_gene: TRBV2; len: 16; j_gene: TRBJ2-7
CDR3aa: CASSERVGWAQPQHF; v_gene: TRBV28; len: 15; j_gene: TRBJ1-5
CDR3aa: CASSQVKGMNYGYTF; v_gene: TRBV4-3; len: 15; j_gene: TRBJ1-2
CDR3aa: CSVPGQHYGYTF; v_gene: TRBV29-1; len: 12; j_gene: TRBJ1-2
CDR3aa: CASEAGNTIYF; v_gene: TRBV7-9; len: 11; j_gene: TRBJ1-3
CDR3aa: CASSPWDSSYEQYF; v_gene: TRBV5-5; len: 14; j_gene: TRBJ2-7
CDR3aa: CARGTVNSYEQYF; v_gene: TRBV2; len: 13; j_gene: TRBJ2-7
CDR3aa: CASSFPREGEVEGEQFF; v_gene: TRBV12-3/TRBV12-4; len: 17; j_gene: TRBJ2-1
CDR3aa: CASSQIHSGSSYNEQFF; v_gene: TRBV23-1; len: 17; j_gene: TRBJ2-1
CDR3aa: CATSDTTGTDTQYF; v_gene: TRBV24-1; len: 14; j_gene: TRBJ2-3
CDR3aa: CSVAEGIGYGYTF; v_gene: TRBV29-1; len: 13; j_gene: TRBJ1-2